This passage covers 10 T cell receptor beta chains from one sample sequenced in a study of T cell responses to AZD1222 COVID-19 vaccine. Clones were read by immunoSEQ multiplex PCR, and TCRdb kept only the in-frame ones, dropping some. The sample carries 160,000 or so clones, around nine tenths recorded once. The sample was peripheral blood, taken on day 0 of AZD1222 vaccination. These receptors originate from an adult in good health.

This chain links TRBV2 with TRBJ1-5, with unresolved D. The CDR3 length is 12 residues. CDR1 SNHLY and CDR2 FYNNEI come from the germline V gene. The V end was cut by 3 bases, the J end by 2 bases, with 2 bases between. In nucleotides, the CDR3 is TGTGCCAGCAGTGAGGGCAATCAGCCCCAGCATTTT. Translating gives CASSEGNQPQHF. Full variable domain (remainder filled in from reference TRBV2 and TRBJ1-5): EPEVTQTPSHQVTQMGQEVILRCVPISNHLYFYWYRQILGQKVEFLVSFYNNEISEKSEIFDDQFSVERPDGSNFTLKIRSTKLEDSAMYFCASSEGNQPQHFGDGTRLSIL.

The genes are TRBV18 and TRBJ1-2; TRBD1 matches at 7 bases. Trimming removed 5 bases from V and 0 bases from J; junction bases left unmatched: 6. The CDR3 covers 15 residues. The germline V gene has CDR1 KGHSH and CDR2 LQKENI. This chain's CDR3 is CASSSTGQANYGYTF. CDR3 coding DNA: TGTGCCAGCTCATCGACAGGGCAAGCTAACTATGGCTACACCTTC.

The CDR3 here is CASSYGTGDTDTQYF. CDR3 bases: TGTGCCAGCAGTTACGGGACCGGTGACACAGATACGCAGTATTTT. The gene calls are TRBV6-2 or TRBV6-3 and TRBJ2-3; either TRBD1 or TRBD2 may supply D (5 bases each). CDR3 length: 15 amino acids. V lost 2 bases and J lost 2, with 11 bases in between. Germline assignment: CDR1 MNHEY and CDR2 SVGEGT.

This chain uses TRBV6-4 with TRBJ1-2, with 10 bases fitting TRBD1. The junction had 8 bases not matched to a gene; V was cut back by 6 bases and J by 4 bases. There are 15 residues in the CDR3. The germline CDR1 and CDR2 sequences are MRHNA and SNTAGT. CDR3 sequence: CASSDGTGETYGYTF. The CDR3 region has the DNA TGTGCCAGCAGCGACGGGACAGGGGAGACCTATGGCTACACCTTC.

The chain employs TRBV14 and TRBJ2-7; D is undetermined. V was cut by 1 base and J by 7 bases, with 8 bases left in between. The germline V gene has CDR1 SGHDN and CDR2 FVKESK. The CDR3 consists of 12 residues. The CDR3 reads CASSQAPWEQYF. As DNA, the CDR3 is TGTGCCAGCAGCCAAGCCCCCTGGGAGCAGTACTTC.

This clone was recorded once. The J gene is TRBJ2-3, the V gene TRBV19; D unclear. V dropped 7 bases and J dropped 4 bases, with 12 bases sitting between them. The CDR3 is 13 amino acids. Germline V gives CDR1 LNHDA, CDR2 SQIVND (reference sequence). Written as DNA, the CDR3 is TGTGCCAGTATGGACCCTGGGCCAGATACGCAGTATTTT. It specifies CASMDPGPDTQYF.

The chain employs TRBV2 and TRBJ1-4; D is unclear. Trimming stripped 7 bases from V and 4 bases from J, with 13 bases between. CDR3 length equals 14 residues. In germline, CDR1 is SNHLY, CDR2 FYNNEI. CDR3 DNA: TGTGCCAGCACCCCCGACACCTTTAATGAAAAACTGTTTTTT. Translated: CASTPDTFNEKLFF. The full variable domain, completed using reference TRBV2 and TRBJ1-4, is EPEVTQTPSHQVTQMGQEVILRCVPISNHLYFYWYRQILGQKVEFLVSFYNNEISEKSEIFDDQFSVERPDGSNFTLKIRSTKLEDSAMYFCASTPDTFNEKLFFGSGTQLSVL.

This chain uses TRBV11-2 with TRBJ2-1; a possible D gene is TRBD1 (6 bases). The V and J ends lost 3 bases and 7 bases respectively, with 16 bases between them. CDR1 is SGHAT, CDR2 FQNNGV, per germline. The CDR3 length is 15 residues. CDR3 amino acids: CASSLRQGFANEQFF. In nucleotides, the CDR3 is TGTGCCAGCAGCTTGAGGCAGGGGTTTGCGAATGAGCAGTTCTTC.

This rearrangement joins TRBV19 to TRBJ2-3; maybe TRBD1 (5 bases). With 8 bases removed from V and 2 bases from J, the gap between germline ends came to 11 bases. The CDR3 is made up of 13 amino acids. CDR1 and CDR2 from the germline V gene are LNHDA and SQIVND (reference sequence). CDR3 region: CASAVQVTDTQYF. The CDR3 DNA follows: TGTGCCAGTGCCGTACAGGTCACAGATACGCAGTATTTT. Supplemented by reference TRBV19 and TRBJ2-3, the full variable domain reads DGGITQSPKYLFRKEGQNVTLSCEQNLNHDAMYWYRQDPGQGLRLIYYSQIVNDFQKGDIAEGYSVSREKKESFPLTVTSAQKNPTAFYLCASAVQVTDTQYFGPGTRLTVL.

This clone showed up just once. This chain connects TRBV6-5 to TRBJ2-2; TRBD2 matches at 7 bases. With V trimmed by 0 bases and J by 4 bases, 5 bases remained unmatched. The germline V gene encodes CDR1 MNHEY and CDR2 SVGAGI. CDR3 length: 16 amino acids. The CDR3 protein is CASSYSAGEVTGELFF. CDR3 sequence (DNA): TGTGCCAGCAGTTACTCGGCGGGAGAGGTCACCGGGGAGCTGTTTTTT.